A selection of T cell receptor beta chains follows, all from one sample in a study of Ad26.COV2.S vaccination and SARS-CoV-2 variants. Assay: immunoSEQ multiplex PCR; the TCRdb copy retains only in-frame clones and omits some. The data show 300,000 to 400,000 clones, with 70% to 90% seen just once and under 2% held by the top ten. Sample: peripheral blood, taken in a trial of Ad26.COV2.S vaccine versus placebo. These receptors all come from a person aged 18-65 years who received the Ad26.COV2.S COVID-19 vaccine or a placebo. The CDR3 runs from the conserved cysteine through the conserved F or W. Each record gives: J gene, D gene, V gene, clone size, CDR3 DNA, CDR3 protein. The D gene is left open where the match is weak. Clone size is shown for a subset of rows, as once, few, many or a class of expanded clone.

j_call: TRBJ1-5
d_call: .
v_call: TRBV7-2
clone_size: once
cdr3_nt: TGTGCCAGCAGCTTAATAGGGGGACGGCAGCCCCAGCATTTT
cdr3_aa: CASSLIGGRQPQHF

j_call: TRBJ1-3
d_call: TRBD1
v_call: TRBV4-1
clone_size: .
cdr3_nt: TGCGCCAGCAGCTCCCCGGGACAGGGGGCTGGAAACACCATATATTTT
cdr3_aa: CASSSPGQGAGNTIYF

j_call: TRBJ2-7
d_call: .
v_call: TRBV6-5
clone_size: .
cdr3_nt: TGTGCCAGCAGTTACTCGCGGTCCTACGAGCAGTACTTC
cdr3_aa: CASSYSRSYEQYF

j_call: TRBJ1-1
d_call: .
v_call: TRBV9
clone_size: .
cdr3_nt: TGTGCCAGCAGCGTACAGGCCATGAACACTGAAGCTTTCTTT
cdr3_aa: CASSVQAMNTEAFF

j_call: TRBJ1-1
d_call: .
v_call: TRBV6-6
clone_size: .
cdr3_nt: TGTGCCAGCAGTTACGGCAGAAGGAACACTGAAGCTTTCTTT
cdr3_aa: CASSYGRRNTEAFF

j_call: TRBJ2-7
d_call: .
v_call: TRBV5-1
clone_size: .
cdr3_nt: TGCGCCAGCAGTCGCCGACAGGCTTCCTACGAGCAGTACTTC
cdr3_aa: CASSRRQASYEQYF

j_call: TRBJ2-7
d_call: TRBD1
v_call: TRBV5-8
clone_size: .
cdr3_nt: TGTGCCAGCAGCCACGGACAGGGCGTCTCCTACGAGCAGTACTTC
cdr3_aa: CASSHGQGVSYEQYF

j_call: TRBJ2-1
d_call: TRBD1
v_call: TRBV19
clone_size: .
cdr3_nt: TGTGCCAGTAGTAAACAAATATCCGACAGGGTGCTCAATGAGCAGTTCTTC
cdr3_aa: CASSKQISDRVLNEQFF

j_call: TRBJ2-1
d_call: .
v_call: TRBV19
clone_size: .
cdr3_nt: TGTGCCAGTAGTATAGACATTGTCCAGGGGTACAATGAGCAGTTCTTC
cdr3_aa: CASSIDIVQGYNEQFF

j_call: TRBJ1-4
d_call: .
v_call: TRBV7-2
clone_size: .
cdr3_nt: TGTGCCAGCAGCTCACCTAATGAAAAACTGTTTTTT
cdr3_aa: CASSSPNEKLFF

j_call: TRBJ1-4
d_call: TRBD1
v_call: TRBV30
clone_size: once
cdr3_nt: TGTGCCTGGACGCGACAGGGTACTGAAAAACTGTTTTTT
cdr3_aa: CAWTRQGTEKLFF

j_call: TRBJ2-2
d_call: .
v_call: TRBV5-1
clone_size: .
cdr3_nt: TGCGCCAGCAGCCCCGGACTAACCGGGGAGCTGTTTTTT
cdr3_aa: CASSPGLTGELFF

j_call: TRBJ1-1
d_call: .
v_call: TRBV24-1
clone_size: .
cdr3_nt: TGTGCCACCAGTGATAGGAGGGGGACTGAAGCTTTCTTT
cdr3_aa: CATSDRRGTEAFF

j_call: TRBJ1-2
d_call: .
v_call: TRBV9
clone_size: .
cdr3_nt: TGTGCCAGCAGCGCCCCCTATGGCTACACCTTC
cdr3_aa: CASSAPYGYTF

j_call: TRBJ2-2
d_call: .
v_call: TRBV4-1
clone_size: .
cdr3_nt: TGCGCCAGCAGTTCCCGGGACACCAGACCCACCGGGGAGCTGTTTTTT
cdr3_aa: CASSSRDTRPTGELFF

j_call: TRBJ1-2
d_call: .
v_call: TRBV4-3
clone_size: .
cdr3_nt: TGCGCCAGCAGCCGAGGACGGACCGCTAACTATGGCTACACCTTC
cdr3_aa: CASSRGRTANYGYTF

j_call: TRBJ2-7
d_call: .
v_call: TRBV20-1
clone_size: .
cdr3_nt: TGCAGTGCTAGTCCAGGGGGGGTAACCTACGAGCAGTACTTC
cdr3_aa: CSASPGGVTYEQYF

j_call: TRBJ2-5
d_call: .
v_call: TRBV6-5
clone_size: once
cdr3_nt: TGTGCCAGCTTTGGCAGGTTGGGGACCCAGTACTTC
cdr3_aa: CASFGRLGTQYF

j_call: TRBJ2-7
d_call: TRBD1
v_call: TRBV16
clone_size: .
cdr3_nt: TGTGCCAGCAGCATTGGGACAGGGGCGTACGAGCAGTACTTC
cdr3_aa: CASSIGTGAYEQYF

j_call: TRBJ1-2
d_call: .
v_call: TRBV4-2
clone_size: .
cdr3_nt: TGTGCCAGCAGCCAAGATGAGCTGGGCTACACCTTC
cdr3_aa: CASSQDELGYTF

j_call: TRBJ1-4
d_call: TRBD1
v_call: TRBV19
clone_size: .
cdr3_nt: TGTGCCAGTAGCGCCGGACAGGCTAATGAAAAACTGTTTTTT
cdr3_aa: CASSAGQANEKLFF

j_call: TRBJ1-6
d_call: TRBD1
v_call: TRBV25-1
clone_size: few
cdr3_nt: TGTGCCAGCAGTTTTAGGGACAGGGAAAATTCACCCCTCCACTTT
cdr3_aa: CASSFRDRENSPLHF